These 25 T cell receptor beta chains were all obtained from the same sample, sequenced in a study of T cells in Graves' hyperthyroidism and ophthalmopathy. TCR beta CDR3 regions were amplified from RNA transcripts. Using the HTBI primer set, a first-round RT-PCR was run on the TCR CDR3. MiXCR, applied by TCRdb to the multiplex PCR reads, yields one record per CDR3 protein. The data contain 370,000 or so distinct CDR3 sequences, approximately 14% of them seen just once; the ten biggest clones take up roughly a quarter. Material for sequencing was blood. These receptors were taken from a woman under 30 with Graves' hyperthyroidism that later progressed to Graves' ophthalmopathy.

In this sample, this clonotype turned up many times. The chain is built from TRBV5-1 and TRBJ1-1; 7 positions match TRBD1. Trimming removed 4 bases from V and 5 bases from J; junction bases left unmatched: 5. Germline V gives CDR1 SGHRS, CDR2 YFSETQ. There are 13 residues in the CDR3. CDR3 in amino acids: CASSLRDRTEAFF. The CDR3 region has the DNA TGCGCCAGCAGCCTGCGGGACAGAACTGAAGCTTTCTTT.

This clonotype was observed a few times. The V call is TRBV19, the J call TRBJ1-1; a weak D match, TRBD1 (6 bases). The CDR3 is made up of 15 amino acids. From germline, CDR1 is LNHDA and CDR2 SQIVND (reference sequence). The V gene lost 4 bases and the J gene lost 5 bases, with 17 bases spanning the gap. DNA for the CDR3: TGTGCCAGTAGTAAAACGGGGCAGGGGATGACTGAAGCTTTCTTT. Its translation is CASSKTGQGMTEAFF. Drawing the rest from reference TRBV19 and TRBJ1-1, the complete variable domain is DGGITQSPKYLFRKEGQNVTLSCEQNLNHDAMYWYRQDPGQGLRLIYYSQIVNDFQKGDIAEGYSVSREKKESFPLTVTSAQKNPTAFYLCASSKTGQGMTEAFFGQGTRLTVV.

This sequence joins TRBV20-1 and TRBJ2-6; unclear D gene. The CDR3 is 12 residues long. V was trimmed by 7 bases and J by 0 bases, leaving 4 bases between them. Per germline, CDR1 DFQATT and CDR2 SNEGSKA (reference sequence). CDR3 bases: TGCAGTGTCACCTCTGGGGCCAACGTCCTGACTTTC. Amino acids: CSVTSGANVLTF.

The rearrangement joins TRBV11-3 to TRBJ2-2, with D perhaps matching TRBD2 (6 bases). This CDR3 comprises 16 residues. Germline V gene sequence: CDR1 SGHNT, CDR2 YENEEA. Trimming took off 5 bases at V and 2 bases at J, with 15 bases between the two ends. The CDR3 DNA follows: TGTGCCAGCAGCCGCGACGGGACTGTTAACACCGGGGAGCTGTTTTTT. Translating it yields CASSRDGTVNTGELFF. Combining the CDR3 with reference TRBV11-3 and TRBJ2-2 gives the whole variable domain EAGVVQSPRYKIIEKKQPVAFWCNPISGHNTLYWYLQNLGQGPELLIRYENEEAVDDSQLPKDRFSAERLKGVDSTLKIQPAELGDSAVYLCASSRDGTVNTGELFFGEGSRLTVL.

V and J are TRBV24-1 and TRBJ2-3; 7 positions agree with TRBD1. Trimming removed 2 bases from V and 4 bases from J; junction bases left unmatched: 11. CDR3 length: 17 residues. Germline V lookup: CDR1 KGHDR, CDR2 SFDVKD. The CDR3: CATSDSTRGWRSDTQYF. The CDR3 bases are TGTGCCACCAGTGATTCGACCAGGGGGTGGCGGTCAGATACGCAGTATTTT.

This clonotype was observed at least ten times. CDR3 sequence (DNA): TGCAGTGCTAGGGACAGGGTTTTCGGGTACGAGCAGTACTTC. It specifies CSARDRVFGYEQYF. J is TRBJ2-7 and V is TRBV20-1; 8 nucleotides match TRBD1. V gave up 3 bases and J gave up 4 bases; unmatched junction bases: 8. Germline assignment: CDR1 DFQATT and CDR2 SNEGSKA (reference sequence). This CDR3 has 14 residues.

Comment on this clonotype: This sequence may be a read error, since a much larger clone differs from it by one base. The CDR3 DNA follows: TGTGCCAGCAGGACAACTCCCGGGAATTCACCCCTCCACTTT. This codes for CASRTTPGNSPLHF. V and J are TRBV6-2 or TRBV6-3 and TRBJ1-6; no reliable D call. The CDR3 totals 14 residues. V was cut by 6 bases and J by 7 bases, with 13 bases left in between. Germline CDR1 and CDR2: MNHEY and SVGEGT.

The chain carries TRBV27 and TRBJ2-3; D is unresolved. The CDR3 totals 13 residues. V lost 1 base to trimming and J lost 2 bases, with 4 bases between them. Germline V lookup: CDR1 MNHEY, CDR2 SMNVEV (reference sequence). CDR3 in DNA: TGTGCCAGCAGTTTATATGACACAGATACGCAGTATTTT. It codes for CASSLYDTDTQYF.

This clonotype was seen a few times. The V call is TRBV20-1, the J call TRBJ1-2; possibly TRBD1 for D (5 bases). The V and J ends lost 6 bases and 8 bases respectively, with 13 bases between them. The CDR3 totals 11 residues. The germline V gene encodes CDR1 DFQATT and CDR2 SNEGSKA (reference sequence). The CDR3 DNA reads TGCAGTGCAAGACGGGGGGGAGGCTACACCTTC. It yields the protein CSARRGGGYTF.

Ten or more counts support this clonotype. This chain joins TRBV3-1 and TRBJ2-2; 11 bases map to TRBD2. The CDR3 consists of 16 residues. J was trimmed by 2 bases and V by 5 bases; bases with no gene match: 4. Germline assignment: CDR1 LGHDT and CDR2 YNNKEL (reference sequence). As DNA, the CDR3 is TGTGCCAGCAGCGATACTAGCGGGAGTAACACCGGGGAGCTGTTTTTT. Translation: CASSDTSGSNTGELFF. Looking up the rest from reference TRBV3-1 and TRBJ2-2 gives the full variable domain: DTAVSQTPKYLVTQMGNDKSIKCEQNLGHDTMYWYKQDSKKFLKIMFSYNNKELIINETVPNRFSPKSPDKAHLNLHINSLELGDSAVYFCASSDTSGSNTGELFFGEGSRLTVL.

In its sample, this clonotype was seen many times. The V gene is TRBV6-1, the J gene TRBJ2-5; 7 bases are a match to TRBD1. Germline V lookup: CDR1 MNHNS, CDR2 SASEGT. The CDR3 is 14 amino acids. Trimming cost V 5 bases and J 5 bases; bases outside gene matches: 8. CDR3 nucleotides: TGTGCCAGCAGTCTCACAGGGGTCGTGGAGACCCAGTACTTC. It encodes CASSLTGVVETQYF.

This clonotype occurred many times. The chain couples TRBV6-1 to TRBJ2-7, with 8 bases lining up with TRBD2. The CDR3 sequence is 18 residues long. V shed 1 base and J 2 bases; nucleotides not matched to a gene: 13. The germline V gene has CDR1 MNHNS and CDR2 SASEGT. In DNA form, the CDR3 reads TGTGCCAGCAGTGAAGAATTAGTGGGGCGGGAGGTACCCTACGAGCAGTACTTC. Residues: CASSEELVGREVPYEQYF.

This clonotype was detected many times. V usage is TRBV10-3 and J usage is TRBJ2-1; D may correspond to TRBD1 or TRBD2 (5 bases each). Germline V gene lookup returns CDR1 ENHRY and CDR2 SYGVKD. V lost 8 bases and J 4 bases, leaving 15 bases between the germline ends. This CDR3 region has 14 residues. The chain's CDR3 is CAIGGPRGYNEQFF. CDR3 DNA sequence: TGTGCCATCGGGGGACCGAGGGGATACAATGAGCAGTTCTTC.

Many counts were recorded for this clonotype. The V gene is TRBV3-1, the J gene TRBJ1-4, with TRBD1 identical over 7 bases. V was pared by 3 bases and J by 5 bases, with 9 bases of the junction left unmatched. Germline V gene lookup returns CDR1 LGHDT and CDR2 YNNKEL (reference sequence). The length of the CDR3 is 16 residues. The CDR3 sequence is CASSQRNRDRNEKLFF. In DNA form, the CDR3 reads TGTGCCAGCAGCCAGCGAAACCGGGACAGAAATGAAAAACTGTTTTTT.

This clonotype was observed many times. The chain uses TRBV7-2 and TRBJ2-3; TRBD2 aligns across 8 bases. Germline V CDR1 and CDR2: SGHTA, FQGNSA. After removal of 3 bases from V and 2 bases from J, the junction contained 4 bases not matched to a gene. This CDR3 has 15 residues. Written as DNA, the CDR3 is TGTGCCAGCAGCTTCGGCGGGAGGTTCACAGATACGCAGTATTTT. Translation: CASSFGGRFTDTQYF.

The genes are TRBV27 and TRBJ2-7; 9 nucleotides agree with TRBD1. CDR1 MNHEY and CDR2 SMNVEV come from the germline V gene (reference sequence). V lost 5 bases to trimming and J lost 6 bases; unmatched junction nucleotides: 11. The CDR3 has 15 residues. In nucleotides, the CDR3 is TGTGCCAGCAGTCACGGAGCCACGACAGGGGGCGAGCAGTACTTC. Translated, it gives CASSHGATTGGEQYF.

The gene calls are TRBV4-2 and TRBJ2-7; TRBD2 matches at 8 bases. CDR1 is LGHNA and CDR2 is YNFKEQ in the germline V gene. The CDR3 has 15 amino acids. V was clipped by 1 base and J by 3 bases; unmatched bases: 5. In nucleotides, the CDR3 is TGTGCCAGCAGCCAAGGAGGGACTAGTAACTACGAGCAGTACTTC. Translating gives CASSQGGTSNYEQYF.

This clonotype was found many times. The V call is TRBV7-3, the J call TRBJ2-7; D not certain. This CDR3 has 11 residues. Germline V CDR1 and CDR2: SGHTA, FQGTGA. The V and J ends lost 4 bases and 3 bases respectively, with 4 bases between them. The CDR3 loop reads CASSYRYEQYF. Here the CDR3 DNA reads TGTGCCAGCAGCTACCGCTACGAGCAGTACTTC.

The table lists this clonotype with many counts. The rearrangement joins TRBV27 to TRBJ2-1; 11 bases agree with TRBD2. Germline trimming cut 4 bases from V and 7 bases from J; bases unmatched to any gene: 6. Germline CDR1 reads MNHEY; CDR2 reads SMNVEV (reference sequence). CDR3 length: 15 amino acids. The CDR3 is CASSSGTSGRNEQFF. The CDR3 nucleotides are TGTGCCAGCAGTTCTGGGACTAGCGGAAGGAATGAGCAGTTCTTC.

This clonotype was counted ten times or more. V gene TRBV28 combines with J gene TRBJ2-7; unclear D gene. CDR3 length equals 11 residues. V lost 6 bases, J lost 5 bases, and 8 bases lay in between. Germline loops: CDR1 MDHEN, CDR2 SYDVKM. CDR3 in amino acids: CASSAIHEQYF. For the CDR3, the DNA is TGTGCCAGCAGCGCCATCCACGAGCAGTACTTC. The full variable domain, in which reference TRBV28 and TRBJ2-7 provide the parts outside the CDR3, is DVKVTQSSRYLVKRTGEKVFLECVQDMDHENMFWYRQDPGLGLRLIYFSYDVKMKEKGDIPEGYSVSREKKERFSLILESASTNQTSMYLCASSAIHEQYFGPGTRLTVT.

This clonotype was counted a few times. The chain links TRBV7-9 to TRBJ1-4, with TRBD1 matching 7 bases. Germline V lookup: CDR1 SEHNR, CDR2 FQNEAQ (reference sequence). The CDR3 spans 17 residues. The junction had 10 bases not matched to a gene; V was cut back by 2 bases and J by 4 bases. The CDR3 DNA reads TGTGCCAGCAGCTTACTGCGTTACCGGGACAGTAATGAAAAACTGTTTTTT. This gives the protein CASSLLRYRDSNEKLFF.

This clonotype was picked up many times. The gene calls are TRBV7-2 and TRBJ1-4, with D possibly TRBD1 on 6 matching bases. Germline V gives CDR1 SGHTA, CDR2 FQGNSA. There are 15 residues in the CDR3. V lost 2 bases to trimming and J lost 7 bases, with 14 bases between them. DNA for the CDR3: TGTGCCAGCAGCTTAAGGATGGCAGGGGCTGAAAAACTGTTTTTT. Protein sequence: CASSLRMAGAEKLFF.

This clonotype came up a few times. CDR3 coding DNA: TGTGCCAGCAGTTTACCGCAGGGGAGGCAGCCCCAGCATTTT. Translation: CASSLPQGRQPQHF. The J gene is TRBJ1-5, the V gene TRBV28, with D perhaps TRBD1 (6 bases). The V and J ends lost 2 bases and 7 bases respectively, with 12 bases between them. The CDR3 length is 14 residues. Germline-derived CDR1 and CDR2 are MDHEN and SYDVKM. The entire variable domain, with the rest obtained from reference TRBV28 and TRBJ1-5, is as follows: DVKVTQSSRYLVKRTGEKVFLECVQDMDHENMFWYRQDPGLGLRLIYFSYDVKMKEKGDIPEGYSVSREKKERFSLILESASTNQTSMYLCASSLPQGRQPQHFGDGTRLSIL.

Many counts were recorded for this clonotype. The CDR3 is CASSEIGERKETQYF. As DNA, the CDR3 is TGTGCCAGCAGTGAAATCGGCGAGAGAAAAGAGACCCAGTACTTC. The chain joins TRBV6-1 to TRBJ2-5; D is uncertain. The CDR3 spans 15 residues. V was clipped by 2 bases and J by 3 bases, with 13 bases between them. Per the germline V gene, CDR1 is MNHNS and CDR2 is SASEGT.

This clonotype has a count of ten or more. The V and J genes are TRBV27 and TRBJ2-7; D perhaps matches TRBD1 (5 bases). The CDR3 totals 16 residues. Germline V gene lookup returns CDR1 MNHEY and CDR2 SMNVEV (reference sequence). The germline V and J ends were trimmed by 5 bases and 2 bases, with 19 bases remaining between them. The CDR3 here is CASSKQAQGTPYEQYF. In nucleotides, the CDR3 is TGTGCCAGCAGTAAACAGGCGCAGGGAACGCCCTACGAGCAGTACTTC.